The clone carrying this T cell receptor beta chain has just a few counts. What it recognizes is unknown. The CDR3 sequence is 15 residues long. Trimming removed 10 bases from V and 8 bases from J, with 26 bases in between. Germline-derived CDR1 and CDR2 are SNHLY and FYNNEI. This sample is drawn from a study of CD8 T cells in ankylosing spondylitis. Study-wide results and caveats: There were earlier reports of some motif variants in reactive arthritis synovial fluid and blood. Clones linked to the disease showed a CD8+ phenotype. They occurred at relatively low frequencies in peripheral blood. Among TCR beta sequences, a motif of several highly homologous variants appeared characteristic of ankylosing spondylitis blood. Reports say disease-linked clones showed up significantly more in matched ankylosing spondylitis synovial fluid.

A quantitative 5'-RACE method, one with molecular barcodes, was used to make TCR beta libraries. MiXCR, applied by TCRdb to the 5' RACE reads, yields one record per CDR3 protein. Seen here are around 770,000 distinct CDR3 sequences, around 20% observed once, and the top ten hold under 20%. This clonotype was obtained from a male donor with ankylosing spondylitis. The rearrangement uses TRBV2 and TRBJ1-2; D remains unclear. Sequencing was carried out using blood, either unsorted or a sorted T cell fraction (not recorded which). CDR3 residues: CATHEGGSIGLGYTF. CDR3 DNA: TGTGCCACTCATGAGGGCGGTTCCATTGGATTAGGCTACACCTTC.